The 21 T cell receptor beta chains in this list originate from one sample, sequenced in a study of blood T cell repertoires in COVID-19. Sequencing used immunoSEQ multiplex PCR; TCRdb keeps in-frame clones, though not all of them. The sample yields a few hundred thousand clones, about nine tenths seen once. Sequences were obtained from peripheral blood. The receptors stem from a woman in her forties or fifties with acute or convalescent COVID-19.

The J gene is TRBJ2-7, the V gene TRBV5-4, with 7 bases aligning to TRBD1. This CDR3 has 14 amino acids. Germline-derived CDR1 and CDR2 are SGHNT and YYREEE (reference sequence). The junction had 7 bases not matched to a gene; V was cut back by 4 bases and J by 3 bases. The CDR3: CASSLRDSSYEQYF. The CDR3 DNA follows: TGTGCCAGCAGCCTCCGGGACAGCAGCTACGAGCAGTACTTC.

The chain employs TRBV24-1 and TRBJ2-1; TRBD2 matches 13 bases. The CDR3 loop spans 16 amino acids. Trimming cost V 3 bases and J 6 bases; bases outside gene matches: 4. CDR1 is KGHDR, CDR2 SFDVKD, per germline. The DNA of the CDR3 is TGTGCCACCAGTGATAGGACTAGCGGGAGCGGCAATGAGCAGTTCTTC. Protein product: CATSDRTSGSGNEQFF.

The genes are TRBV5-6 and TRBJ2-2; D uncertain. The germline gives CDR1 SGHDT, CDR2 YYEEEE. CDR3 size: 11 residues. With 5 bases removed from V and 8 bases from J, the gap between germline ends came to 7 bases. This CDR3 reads CASRNMGELFF. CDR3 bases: TGTGCCAGCAGAAATATGGGGGAGCTGTTTTTT.

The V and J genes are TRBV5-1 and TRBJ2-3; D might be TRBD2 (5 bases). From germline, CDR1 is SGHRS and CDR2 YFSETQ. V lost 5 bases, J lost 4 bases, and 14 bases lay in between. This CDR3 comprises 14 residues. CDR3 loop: CASRPGLTADTQYF. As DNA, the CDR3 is TGCGCCAGCAGGCCCGGACTGACGGCAGATACGCAGTATTTT.

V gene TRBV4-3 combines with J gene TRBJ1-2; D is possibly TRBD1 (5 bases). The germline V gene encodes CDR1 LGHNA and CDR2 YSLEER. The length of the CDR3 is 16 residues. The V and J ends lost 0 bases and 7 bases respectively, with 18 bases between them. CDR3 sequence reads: CASSQDLGRLEGGYTF. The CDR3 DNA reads TGCGCCAGCAGCCAAGATCTGGGGCGTCTGGAGGGTGGCTACACCTTC.

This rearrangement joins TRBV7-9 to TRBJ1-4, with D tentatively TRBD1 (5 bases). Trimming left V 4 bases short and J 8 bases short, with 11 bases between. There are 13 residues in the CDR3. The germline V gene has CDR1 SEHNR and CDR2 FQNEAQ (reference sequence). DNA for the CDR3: TGTGCCAGCAGCTCGATCAACAGGGAAAAACTGTTTTTT. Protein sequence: CASSSINREKLFF.

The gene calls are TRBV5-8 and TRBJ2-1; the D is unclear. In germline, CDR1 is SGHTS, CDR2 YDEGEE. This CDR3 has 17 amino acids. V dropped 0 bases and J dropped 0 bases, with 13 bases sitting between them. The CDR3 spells CASSLVLRLASYNEQFF. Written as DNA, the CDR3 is TGTGCCAGCAGCTTGGTTCTGAGATTAGCCTCCTACAATGAGCAGTTCTTC.

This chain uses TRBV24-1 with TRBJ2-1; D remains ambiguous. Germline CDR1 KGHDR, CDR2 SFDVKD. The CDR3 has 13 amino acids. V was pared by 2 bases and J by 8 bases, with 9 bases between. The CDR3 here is CATSDSTLDEQFF. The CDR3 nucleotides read TGTGCCACCAGTGATTCGACACTGGATGAGCAGTTCTTC.

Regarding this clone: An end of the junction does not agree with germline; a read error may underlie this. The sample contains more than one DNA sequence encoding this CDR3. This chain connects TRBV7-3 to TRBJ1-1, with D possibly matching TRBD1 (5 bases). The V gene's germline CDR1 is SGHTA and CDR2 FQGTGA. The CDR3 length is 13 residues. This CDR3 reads CASSLTKTAEAFF. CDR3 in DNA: TGTGCCAGCAGCCTAACAAAGACAGCTGAAGCTTTCTTT.

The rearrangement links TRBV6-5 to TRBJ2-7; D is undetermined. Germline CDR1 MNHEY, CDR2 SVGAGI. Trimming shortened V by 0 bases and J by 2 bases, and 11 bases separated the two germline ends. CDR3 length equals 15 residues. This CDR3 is CASSYSNAGTYEQYF. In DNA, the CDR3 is TGTGCCAGCAGTTACTCGAATGCCGGTACCTACGAGCAGTACTTC.

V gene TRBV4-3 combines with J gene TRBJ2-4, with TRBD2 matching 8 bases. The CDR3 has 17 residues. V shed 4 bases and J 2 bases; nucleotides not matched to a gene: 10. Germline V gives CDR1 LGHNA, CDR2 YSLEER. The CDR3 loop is CASSPGASGRTKNIQYF. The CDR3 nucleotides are TGCGCCAGCAGCCCCGGGGCTAGCGGGCGCACCAAAAACATTCAGTACTTC.

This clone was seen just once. CDR3: CASSLGGTNYGYTF. The CDR3 DNA sequence: TGCGCCAGCAGCTTGGGGGGCACCAACTATGGCTACACCTTC. This chain links TRBV5-1 with TRBJ1-2; D perhaps matches TRBD1 (5 bases). Trimming removed 0 bases from V and 2 bases from J, with 8 bases in between. The CDR3 loop spans 14 amino acids. The germline gives CDR1 SGHRS, CDR2 YFSETQ.

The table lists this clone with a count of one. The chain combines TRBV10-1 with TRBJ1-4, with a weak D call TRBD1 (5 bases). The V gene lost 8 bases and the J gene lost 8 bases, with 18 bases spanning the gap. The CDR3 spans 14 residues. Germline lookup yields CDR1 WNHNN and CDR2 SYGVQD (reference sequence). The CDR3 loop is CASGPGQGDEKLFF. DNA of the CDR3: TGCGCCAGCGGACCTGGTCAGGGCGACGAAAAACTGTTTTTT.

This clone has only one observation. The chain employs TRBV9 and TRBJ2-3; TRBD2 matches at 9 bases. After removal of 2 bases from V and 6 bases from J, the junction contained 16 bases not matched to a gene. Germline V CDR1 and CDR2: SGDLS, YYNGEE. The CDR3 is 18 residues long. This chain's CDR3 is CASSVYSGREVLVDTQYF. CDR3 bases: TGTGCCAGCAGCGTGTATAGCGGGAGAGAGGTTCTAGTGGATACGCAGTATTTT.

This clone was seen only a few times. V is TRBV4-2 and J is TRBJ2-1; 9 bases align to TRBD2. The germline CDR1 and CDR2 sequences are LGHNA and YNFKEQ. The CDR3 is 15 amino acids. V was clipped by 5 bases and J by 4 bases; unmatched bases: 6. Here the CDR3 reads CASSSPSGDYNEQFF. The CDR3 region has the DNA TGTGCCAGCAGCTCTCCTAGCGGGGATTACAATGAGCAGTTCTTC.

The CDR3 DNA reads as TGTGCCAGCAGCTCGGGGGGACCCACAGATACGCAGTATTTT. Protein: CASSSGGPTDTQYF. The rearrangement joins TRBV7-3 to TRBJ2-3, with 7 positions matching TRBD2. Trimming took 4 bases from V and 2 from J; bases not matched to a gene: 3. Germline CDR1 SGHTA, CDR2 FQGTGA. This CDR3 contains 14 residues.

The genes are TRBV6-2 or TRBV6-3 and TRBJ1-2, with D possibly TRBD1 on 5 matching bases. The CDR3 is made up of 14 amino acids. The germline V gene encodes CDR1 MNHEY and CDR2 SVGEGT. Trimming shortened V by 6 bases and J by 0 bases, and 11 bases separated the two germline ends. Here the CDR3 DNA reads TGTGCCAGCAGCCGCGGGACTCCTAACTATGGCTACACCTTC. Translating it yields CASSRGTPNYGYTF.

CDR3 amino acids: CASSARDRGRPDTQYF. The CDR3 DNA follows: TGTGCCAGCAGTGCCCGGGACAGGGGGCGCCCAGATACGCAGTATTTT. This chain connects TRBV6-1 to TRBJ2-3; 12 bases are a match to TRBD1. Germline V CDR1 and CDR2: MNHNS, SASEGT. The ends lost 4 bases at V and 4 bases at J; junction bases unmatched: 6. The CDR3 runs to 16 residues.

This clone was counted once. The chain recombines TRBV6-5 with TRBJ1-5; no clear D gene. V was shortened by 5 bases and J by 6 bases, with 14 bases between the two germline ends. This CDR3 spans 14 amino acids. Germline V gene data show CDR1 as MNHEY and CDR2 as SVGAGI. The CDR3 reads CASSLVPAAQPQHF. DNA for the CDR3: TGTGCCAGCAGTCTCGTCCCGGCGGCTCAGCCCCAGCATTTT.

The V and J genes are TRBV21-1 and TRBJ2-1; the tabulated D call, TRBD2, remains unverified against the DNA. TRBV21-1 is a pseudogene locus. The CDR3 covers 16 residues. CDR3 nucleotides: TGTGCCAGCAGCAAACCGACGGGTAGCTCCTACAATGAGCAGTTCTTC. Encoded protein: CASSKPTGSSYNEQFF.

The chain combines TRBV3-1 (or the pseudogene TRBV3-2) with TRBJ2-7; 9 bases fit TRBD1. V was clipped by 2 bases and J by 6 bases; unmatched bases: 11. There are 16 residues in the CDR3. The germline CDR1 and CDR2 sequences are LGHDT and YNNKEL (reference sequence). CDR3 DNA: TGTGCCAGCAGCCAAAGGGGCGGGACAGGGAAGAGCGAGCAGTACTTC. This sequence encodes CASSQRGGTGKSEQYF.